The entry below gives a single T cell receptor (beta chain) sequence along with its context. Its specificity is unknown. Sorted subsets were amplified in replicate PCRs using 200 ng DNA, roughly 30,000 T cell genomes. The method was immunoSEQ multiplex PCR; TCRdb's version includes in-frame clones alone and lacks a portion of them. The table has about 2.1 million clones, roughly 91% seen once; the top ten hold roughly 1.7%. The data are from a study of shared clonotypes between healthy human individuals. Whole-study context: The composition of the donors was a couple of women and a few men aged 18 to 49. For every donor, three CD4 naive, three CD4 memory, two CD8 naive and one CD8 memory plates were used. Overall study findings and caveats: Since donors were few, the genetic and exposure-history diversity represented was limited.

The naive CD8 population came from CD45RO-negative cells selected for CCR7, without terminally differentiated effector memory CD45RA+ cells. V lost 4 bases and J lost 2; bases outside the gene matches: 7. This CDR3 comprises 15 residues. The germline CDR1 and CDR2 sequences are SGHAT and FQDESV (reference sequence). This TCR came from a man between 18 and 35 years old in good health. Some clones in this sample may be carry-over from other donors' samples. The chain recombines TRBV11-1 with TRBJ2-7; 8 bases line up with TRBD1. Sequencing used naive CD8+ T cells from PBMCs. CDR3 loop: CASSSQTGAPYEQYF. The DNA for the CDR3 is TGTGCCAGCAGCTCCCAGACAGGGGCTCCCTACGAGCAGTACTTC.